These 17 T cell receptor beta chains were sequenced from one sample in a study of neurological immune-mediated disorders (dated by TCRdb to the late 2010s). Library construction relied on 5' RACE. Sequencer: Illumina HiSeq 2500. TCRdb's own reprocessing of the public reads used fastp at Q25 and MiXCR and kept productive beta chains. Each entry merges the rows of one CDR3 protein and shows their most common DNA and genes. Across this sample there are about 120,000 distinct CDR3 sequences, with more than 2.5% seen only once. 1% to 1.5% of the sample is held by the ten biggest clonotypes. Sequencing was done on a sample of PBMCs. The receptors derive from a woman in her 30s with multiple sclerosis.

The sample holds many counts of this clonotype. V gene TRBV9 combines with J gene TRBJ2-3, with 10 bases identical to TRBD2. Germline V gives CDR1 SGDLS, CDR2 YYNGEE. The CDR3 runs 17 residues. With 4 bases clipped from V and 3 bases from J, the junction kept 11 bases outside the gene matches. The CDR3 DNA follows: TGTGCCAGCAGCCTCGGAGGAGCGGGGGGGCCGACAGATACGCAGTATTTT. Its translation is CASSLGGAGGPTDTQYF.

This clonotype has ten or more counts. The chain couples TRBV20-1 to TRBJ1-5, with 7 bases matching TRBD1. This CDR3 has 14 amino acids. Germline assignment: CDR1 DFQATT and CDR2 SNEGSKA (reference sequence). V shed 2 bases, J shed 3 bases, and the junction held 4 bases outside the gene matches. The CDR3 region is CSARLQGDNQPQHF. In nucleotides, the CDR3 is TGCAGTGCTAGACTCCAGGGGGACAATCAGCCCCAGCATTTT.

This clonotype was picked up many times. J is TRBJ1-1 and V is TRBV12-3 or TRBV12-4; no clear D. Deletions cut 5 bases from V and 11 bases from J, with 21 bases between. This CDR3 spans 14 amino acids. The CDR3 here is CASSPLSGLGPAFF. For the CDR3, the DNA is TGTGCCAGCAGTCCACTTAGTGGCCTGGGTCCGGCTTTCTTT.

This clonotype has a count of ten or more. For the CDR3, the DNA is TGCGCCAGCAGCCGCCGGGACAGAGCAAATGAAAAACTGTTTTTT. Translation gives CASSRRDRANEKLFF. The chain joins TRBV4-3 to TRBJ1-4; 7 nucleotides align to TRBD1. V was pared by 4 bases and J by 5 bases, with 7 bases of the junction left unmatched. The germline V gene encodes CDR1 LGHNA and CDR2 YSLEER. The CDR3 contains 15 residues.

A remark on this clonotype: Being one base from a much bigger clone, this may be a read error. This chain uses TRBV18 with TRBJ2-7; D unresolved. The V and J ends lost 8 bases and 0 bases respectively, with 11 bases between them. The length of the CDR3 is 13 residues. Germline loops: CDR1 KGHSH, CDR2 LQKENI. The CDR3 sequence: CASPPRNSYEQYF. The CDR3 DNA reads TGTGCCAGCCCCCCCCGTAACTCCTACGAGCAGTACTTC.

This clonotype has at least ten counts. The chain links TRBV20-1 to TRBJ2-5; maybe TRBD2 (6 bases). CDR3 length equals 16 residues. In germline, CDR1 is DFQATT, CDR2 SNEGSKA (reference sequence). Trimming shortened V by 0 bases and J by 0 bases, and 14 bases separated the two germline ends. The CDR3 DNA sequence: TGCAGTGCTAGAGACTCCTTGATAGCGGACCAAGAGACCCAGTACTTC. Protein sequence: CSARDSLIADQETQYF.

This clonotype has ten or more counts. The gene calls are TRBV5-1 and TRBJ1-4; maybe TRBD1 (6 bases). CDR1 is SGHRS, CDR2 YFSETQ, per germline. V shed 3 bases and J shed 5 bases, with 14 bases lying between them. The CDR3 runs 15 residues. The DNA of the CDR3 is TGCGCCAGCAGCTCTGGACAGTTCTCGAATGAAAAACTGTTTTTT. Translating gives CASSSGQFSNEKLFF.

This chain connects TRBV20-1 to TRBJ1-1; 7 positions match TRBD1. There are 15 residues in the CDR3. Germline CDR1 is DFQATT and CDR2 is SNEGSKA (reference sequence). The ends lost 1 base at V and 4 bases at J; junction bases unmatched: 9. The CDR3 region has the DNA TGCAGTGCTAGAGGGGTCGGGACAGTGGGCACTGAAGCTTTCTTT. Its translation is CSARGVGTVGTEAFF.

There are many counts of this clonotype. The chain recombines TRBV20-1 with TRBJ1-2; weak D call: TRBD1 (5 bases). This CDR3 is built from 14 residues. The germline V gene has CDR1 DFQATT and CDR2 SNEGSKA (reference sequence). V was cut by 1 base and J by 4 bases, with 13 bases left in between. DNA of the CDR3: TGCAGTGCTAGAGCTAATGGACACTTCTATGGCTACACCTTC. The encoded protein is CSARANGHFYGYTF.

The table lists this clonotype with many counts. V is TRBV7-9 and J is TRBJ2-3; weak D call: TRBD1 (5 bases). This CDR3 comprises 14 residues. The germline V gene encodes CDR1 SEHNR and CDR2 FQNEAQ (reference sequence). V shed 3 bases and J shed 4 bases, with 11 bases lying between them. The CDR3 nucleotides read TGTGCCAGCAGCTTCGCCCCAGGGCCAGATACGCAGTATTTT. Its protein is CASSFAPGPDTQYF.

This clonotype occurred many times. This rearrangement joins TRBV21-1 to TRBJ2-7; the table gives TRBD2 as D, unverified against the DNA. TRBV21-1 is a listed pseudogene. This CDR3 spans 19 amino acids. The CDR3 bases are TGTGCCAGCAGCCTATTTGGGACTAGCGGGGGGCCTCCCCCGTACGAGCAGTACTTC. Translating it yields CASSLFGTSGGPPPYEQYF.

This clonotype was seen at least ten times. The chain has TRBV20-1 and TRBJ2-3; no reliable D call. The CDR3 runs 15 residues. The germline V and J ends were trimmed by 0 bases and 2 bases, with 12 bases remaining between them. In germline, CDR1 is DFQATT, CDR2 SNEGSKA (reference sequence). CDR3 sequence reads: CSARDYGSPTDTQYF. In nucleotides, the CDR3 is TGCAGTGCTAGAGATTATGGGTCGCCCACAGATACGCAGTATTTT.

This clonotype was detected ten times or more. V is TRBV18 and J is TRBJ1-1, with D perhaps TRBD1 (6 bases). In germline, CDR1 is KGHSH, CDR2 LQKENI. CDR3 length equals 15 residues. Trimming pared 3 bases from V and 4 bases from J, leaving 15 bases between. The CDR3 DNA follows: TGTGCCAGCTCACCCCCGGGCAGGGGATCCACTGAAGCTTTCTTT. Its protein product is CASSPPGRGSTEAFF.

At least ten counts were recorded for this clonotype. The J gene is TRBJ2-1, the V gene TRBV27; D remains ambiguous. The CDR3 contains 12 residues. CDR1 is MNHEY, CDR2 SMNVEV, per germline (reference sequence). Trimming stripped 6 bases from V and 6 bases from J, with 9 bases between. The CDR3 DNA reads as TGTGCCAGCAGCTACTCGATCAATGAGCAGTTCTTC. Its translation is CASSYSINEQFF.

This clonotype has ten or more counts. V is TRBV7-2 and J is TRBJ2-1; 10 nucleotides align to TRBD1. CDR3 length: 14 amino acids. From germline, CDR1 is SGHTA and CDR2 FQGNSA. J was trimmed by 7 bases and V by 5 bases; bases with no gene match: 5. The CDR3 nucleotides are TGTGCCAGCAGCAGGGACAGGGGATATAATGAGCAGTTCTTC. The encoded protein is CASSRDRGYNEQFF.

This clonotype showed up many times. The chain has TRBV5-1 and TRBJ1-6; D is possibly TRBD1 (6 bases). V was trimmed by 4 bases and J by 7 bases, leaving 15 bases between them. Looked up from germline, CDR1 is SGHRS and CDR2 is YFSETQ. This CDR3 spans 15 amino acids. The CDR3 reads CASSRLGAQNSPLHF. CDR3 coding DNA: TGCGCCAGCAGCCGCCTGGGGGCGCAGAATTCACCCCTCCACTTT.

This clonotype showed up many times. The V gene is TRBV30, the J gene TRBJ2-5; D is perhaps TRBD2 (5 bases). Germline loops: CDR1 GTSNPN, CDR2 SVGIG (reference sequence). The CDR3 covers 14 residues. With 4 bases removed from V and 4 bases from J, the gap between germline ends came to 16 bases. The CDR3 nucleotides are TGTGCCTGGACCCGCTACGTTCGGGGAGAGACCCAGTACTTC. Translation: CAWTRYVRGETQYF.